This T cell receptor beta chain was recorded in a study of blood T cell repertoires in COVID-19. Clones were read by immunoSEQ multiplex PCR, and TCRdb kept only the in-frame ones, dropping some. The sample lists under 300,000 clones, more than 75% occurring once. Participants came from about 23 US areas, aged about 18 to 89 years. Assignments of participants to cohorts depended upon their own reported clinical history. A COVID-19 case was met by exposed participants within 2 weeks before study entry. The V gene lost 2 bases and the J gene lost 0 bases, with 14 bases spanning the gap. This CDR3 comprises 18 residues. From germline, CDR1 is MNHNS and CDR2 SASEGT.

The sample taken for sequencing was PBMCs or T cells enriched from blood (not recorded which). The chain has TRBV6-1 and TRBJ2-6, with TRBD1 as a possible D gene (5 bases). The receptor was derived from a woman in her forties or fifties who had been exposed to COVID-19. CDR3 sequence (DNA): TGTGCCAGCAGTGAACGGGCAGGGAAGAACTCTGGGGCCAACGTCCTGACTTTC. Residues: CASSERAGKNSGANVLTF.